A single TCR beta chain is shown here with its context. V lost 5 bases, J lost 2 bases, and 6 bases lay in between. The CDR3 contains 12 residues. Germline lookup yields CDR1 SGHVS and CDR2 FQNEAQ. This entry belongs to a study of OX40 agonist ivuxolimab in advanced cancers. Some clones are missing from TCRdb's copy, which holds only in-frame ones; the method was immunoSEQ multiplex PCR. The sample includes around 50,000 clones, about 89% of them seen just once. The source of this sequence is an adult with an advanced solid tumor such as melanoma, head and neck, liver or kidney cancer. Here the sequenced sample was CD4+ or CD8+ T cells sorted from blood, taken in a trial of the OX40 agonist ivuxolimab. This rearrangement joins TRBV7-8 to TRBJ1-2; no clear D. The CDR3 here is CASSISNYGYTF. CDR3 in DNA: TGTGCCAGCAGCATCTCCAACTATGGCTACACCTTC.